One and the same sample provided the 24 T cell receptor beta chains below, sequenced in a study of CD4+ T cells in melanoma. Some clones are missing from TCRdb's copy, which holds only in-frame ones; the method was immunoSEQ multiplex PCR. The sample includes more than 13,000 clones, about 66% seen only once; the top ten take 14%. Sequenced material: cells from a culture (not recorded whether cultured in vitro). The receptors were gathered from a human donor with melanoma.

This chain uses TRBV7-2 with TRBJ2-3; D is unclear. CDR3 length: 12 amino acids. CDR1 is SGHTA and CDR2 is FQGNSA in the germline V gene. V lost 2 bases to trimming and J lost 5 bases, with 5 bases between them. The CDR3 DNA reads as TGTGCCAGCAGCTTATCCAGAGATACGCAGTATTTT. Protein sequence: CASSLSRDTQYF. The full variable domain, its missing parts supplied by reference TRBV7-2 and TRBJ2-3, is GAGVSQSPSNKVTEKGKDVELRCDPISGHTALYWYRQSLGQGLEFLIYFQGNSAPDKSGLPSDRFSAERTGGSVSTLTIQRTQQEDSAVYLCASSLSRDTQYFGPGTRLTVL.

In DNA form, the CDR3 reads TGTGCCAGCAGTCTGCGGATTAATGAAAAACTGTTTTTT. This codes for CASSLRINEKLFF. The gene calls are TRBV2 and TRBJ1-4; D remains unclear. V was shortened by 5 bases and J by 4 bases, with 8 bases between the two germline ends. CDR1 is SNHLY and CDR2 is FYNNEI in the germline V gene. This CDR3 contains 13 residues.

V and J are TRBV5-4 and TRBJ1-2, with 7 positions matching TRBD1. The CDR3 is 16 amino acids. CDR1 and CDR2 (germline): SGHNT, YYREEE (reference sequence). J lost 0 bases, V lost 0 bases, and 5 bases had no gene match. In DNA, the CDR3 is TGTGCCAGCAGCTTGGTAGGGGGCGCAGCTAACTATGGCTACACCTTC. It yields the protein CASSLVGGAANYGYTF.

The rearrangement joins TRBV2 to TRBJ1-4, with D tentatively TRBD1 (6 bases). The germline V gene encodes CDR1 SNHLY and CDR2 FYNNEI. The germline V and J ends were trimmed by 4 bases and 5 bases, with 17 bases remaining between them. The CDR3 is 16 residues long. This chain's CDR3 is CASSGSLGALNEKLFF. The DNA for the CDR3 is TGTGCCAGCAGTGGGTCGCTGGGGGCTTTAAATGAAAAACTGTTTTTT. Together with reference TRBV2 and TRBJ1-4, the CDR3 gives the full variable domain: EPEVTQTPSHQVTQMGQEVILRCVPISNHLYFYWYRQILGQKVEFLVSFYNNEISEKSEIFDDQFSVERPDGSNFTLKIRSTKLEDSAMYFCASSGSLGALNEKLFFGSGTQLSVL.

The chain couples TRBV4-1 to TRBJ1-4, with TRBD1 as a possible D gene (5 bases). Germline loops: CDR1 MGHRA, CDR2 YSYEKL. CDR3 length: 16 residues. V lost 3 bases, J lost 11 bases, and 22 bases lay in between. The CDR3 nucleotides read TGCGCCAGCAGCCAGTCGGACAACACCCTCCGGGGGAAACTGTTTTTT. Protein sequence: CASSQSDNTLRGKLFF.

This clone has a handful of counts. J is TRBJ1-6 and V is TRBV7-8, with TRBD1 identical over 7 bases. CDR1 and CDR2 from the germline V gene are SGHVS and FQNEAQ. The CDR3 contains 13 residues. J gave up 7 bases and V 11 bases, and 8 bases lay outside the gene matches. CDR3 amino acids: CAGADRMNSPLHF. CDR3 nucleotides: TGTGCCGGAGCGGACAGGATGAATTCACCCCTCCACTTT. Variable domain in full (rest from reference TRBV7-8 and TRBJ1-6): GAGVSQSPRYKVAKRGQDVALRCDPISGHVSLFWYQQALGQGPEFLTYFQNEAQLDKSGLPSDRFFAERPEGSVSTLKIQRTQQEDSAVYLCAGADRMNSPLHFGNGTRLTVT.

The chain uses TRBV18 and TRBJ1-5, with D uncertain. Germline CDR1 KGHSH, CDR2 LQKENI. This CDR3 is built from 13 residues. Between the trimmed V and J ends, which lost 3 bases and 3 bases, there was a span of 6 bases. CDR3 DNA: TGTGCCAGCTCACCGGCGATCAATCAGCCCCAGCATTTT. This gives the protein CASSPAINQPQHF. The whole variable domain, filled in from reference TRBV18 and TRBJ1-5, reads NAGVMQNPRHLVRRRGQEARLRCSPMKGHSHVYWYRQLPEEGLKFMVYLQKENIIDESGMPKERFSAEFPKEGPSILRIQQVVRGDSAAYFCASSPAINQPQHFGDGTRLSIL.

There are a few counts of this clone. CDR3 amino acids: CASSLGGWGTEAFF. The CDR3 DNA sequence: TGTGCCAGCAGCTTGGGGGGTTGGGGCACTGAAGCTTTCTTT. The chain recombines TRBV11-3 with TRBJ1-1; weak D call: TRBD1 (5 bases). Germline-derived CDR1 and CDR2 are SGHNT and YENEEA. The ends were cut back, 3 bases at V and 4 bases at J, with 12 bases in the middle. The CDR3 runs 14 residues.

This chain joins TRBV6-5 and TRBJ1-2; 7 bases match TRBD1. V was pared by 4 bases and J by 11 bases, with 7 bases of the junction left unmatched. The CDR3 contains 12 residues. Per the germline V gene, CDR1 is MNHEY and CDR2 is SVGAGI. The CDR3 loop is CASSSDRVSYTF. The CDR3 coding sequence is TGTGCCAGCAGTTCCGACAGGGTTTCGTACACCTTC.

This chain connects TRBV5-1 to TRBJ2-5; D gene uncertain. Germline V gene lookup returns CDR1 SGHRS and CDR2 YFSETQ. The CDR3 runs to 14 residues. V dropped 4 bases and J dropped 2 bases, with 12 bases sitting between them. Here the CDR3 reads CASSIRHLQETQYF. The CDR3 DNA is TGCGCCAGCAGCATTAGACACCTTCAAGAGACCCAGTACTTC.

The chain joins TRBV6-5 to TRBJ1-2, with TRBD1 identical over 7 bases. The ends lost 10 bases at V and 10 bases at J; junction bases unmatched: 12. The CDR3 is 12 amino acids. CDR1 is MNHEY and CDR2 is SVGAGI in the germline V gene. The chain's CDR3 is CATETGVRLYTF. In nucleotides, the CDR3 is TGTGCCACCGAAACAGGGGTACGGCTCTACACCTTC.

The chain carries TRBV7-6 and TRBJ1-1; TRBD1 is a possible D gene (5 bases). The germline gives CDR1 SGHVS, CDR2 FNYEAQ. CDR3 length: 14 residues. Trimming shortened V by 8 bases and J by 1 base, and 14 bases separated the two germline ends. In DNA, the CDR3 is TGTGCCAGCTCGGGGCTGGGAAAGAACACTGAAGCTTTCTTT. Translation: CASSGLGKNTEAFF.

CDR3 coding DNA: TGTGCCACCAGCAGAGATCTGGACTCTTACGAGCAGTACTTC. It codes for CATSRDLDSYEQYF. The V and J genes are TRBV15 and TRBJ2-7, with a tentative D call TRBD2 (5 bases). The CDR3 has 14 amino acids. Trimming took 0 bases from V and 4 from J, leaving 10 bases between them. Germline assignment: CDR1 LNHNV and CDR2 YYDKDF (reference sequence).

The V gene is TRBV2, the J gene TRBJ2-2; 10 bases align to TRBD2. There are 16 residues in the CDR3. Germline CDR1 SNHLY, CDR2 FYNNEI. With V trimmed by 3 bases and J by 8 bases, 9 bases remained unmatched. For the CDR3, the DNA is TGTGCCAGCAGTGATCGGCTAGCGGGAGTAGGAGGGGAGCTGTTTTTT. It yields the protein CASSDRLAGVGGELFF.

The rearrangement uses TRBV6-5 and TRBJ2-7, with a weak D call TRBD2 (5 bases). Trimming removed 7 bases at V and 0 bases at J, with 13 bases between. CDR3 length: 14 residues. Germline V lookup: CDR1 MNHEY, CDR2 SVGAGI. The CDR3 region is CASTLDTSSYEQYF. CDR3 coding DNA: TGTGCCAGCACCCTTGACACTAGCTCCTACGAGCAGTACTTC.

The chain uses TRBV28 and TRBJ1-1; D is possibly TRBD1 (5 bases). The CDR3 has 14 residues. V lost 4 bases and J lost 4, with 13 bases in between. Germline V gene data show CDR1 as MDHEN and CDR2 as SYDVKM. The CDR3 here is CASSSVPGRTEAFF. CDR3 in DNA: TGTGCCAGCAGTTCTGTTCCAGGGCGCACTGAAGCTTTCTTT. Full variable domain (outside the CDR3, taken from reference TRBV28 and TRBJ1-1): DVKVTQSSRYLVKRTGEKVFLECVQDMDHENMFWYRQDPGLGLRLIYFSYDVKMKEKGDIPEGYSVSREKKERFSLILESASTNQTSMYLCASSSVPGRTEAFFGQGTRLTVV.

The chain combines TRBV29-1 with TRBJ2-3; D could derive from TRBD1 or TRBD2 (5 bases each). V was shortened by 3 bases and J by 6 bases, with 10 bases between the two germline ends. The germline V gene has CDR1 SQVTM and CDR2 ANQGSEA. The CDR3 runs 12 residues. CDR3 protein: CSVDVGADTQYF. The CDR3 bases are TGCAGCGTTGATGTCGGGGCCGATACGCAGTATTTT.

J is TRBJ1-4 and V is TRBV5-1; D possibly corresponds to TRBD1 (6 bases). Germline CDR1 is SGHRS and CDR2 is YFSETQ. Trimming removed 3 bases at V and 7 bases at J, with 16 bases between. This CDR3 region has 15 residues. CDR3 region: CASSSTGPRGEKLFF. CDR3 in DNA: TGCGCCAGCAGCTCAACGGGCCCCAGGGGTGAAAAACTGTTTTTT.

The chain joins TRBV10-3 to TRBJ2-1; no clear D gene. Trimming removed 0 bases from V and 3 bases from J, with 12 bases in between. The length of the CDR3 is 16 residues. Germline CDR1 reads ENHRY; CDR2 reads SYGVKD. The CDR3 DNA sequence: TGTGCCATCAGTGAGTCTCCTGATTTCGGCTACAATGAGCAGTTCTTC. As protein: CAISESPDFGYNEQFF.

The chain is built from TRBV5-4 and TRBJ1-4; D not certain. V was shortened by 3 bases and J by 3 bases, with 9 bases between the two germline ends. Germline CDR1 is SGHNT and CDR2 is YYREEE (reference sequence). The CDR3 is 14 amino acids. CDR3 amino acids: CASSSAAANEKLFF. The CDR3 coding sequence is TGTGCCAGCAGCTCCGCAGCGGCTAATGAAAAACTGTTTTTT.

This sequence joins TRBV30 and TRBJ1-2; D remains ambiguous. The CDR3 loop spans 13 amino acids. CDR1 and CDR2 (germline): GTSNPN, SVGIG (reference sequence). The V end was cut by 3 bases, the J end by 7 bases, with 15 bases between. CDR3 residues: CAWRGPPSGGYTF. CDR3 DNA: TGTGCCTGGAGAGGACCACCGAGTGGTGGCTACACCTTC.

The chain recombines TRBV7-6 with TRBJ1-3, with D unclear. The CDR3 length is 16 residues. With 5 bases removed from V and 0 bases from J, the gap between germline ends came to 14 bases. CDR1 SGHVS and CDR2 FNYEAQ come from the germline V gene. The CDR3, as DNA: TGTGCCAGCAGCCCCACCCGGGCCGGCTCTGGAAACACCATATATTTT. As protein: CASSPTRAGSGNTIYF.

The chain recombines TRBV4-1 with TRBJ1-1, with TRBD1 identical over 10 bases. Germline-derived CDR1 and CDR2 are MGHRA and YSYEKL. The CDR3 has 15 residues. Germline trimming cut 5 bases from V and 5 bases from J; bases unmatched to any gene: 8. The CDR3 DNA sequence: TGCGCCAGCAGCAACCTGGGACAGGGGTTAACTGAAGCTTTCTTT. Translating gives CASSNLGQGLTEAFF.

V is TRBV9 and J is TRBJ2-2; D unresolved. Germline CDR1 SGDLS, CDR2 YYNGEE. V was cut by 0 bases and J by 2 bases, with 11 bases left in between. The length of the CDR3 is 16 residues. The CDR3 DNA reads TGTGCCAGCAGCGTAGTTTCCAGGCCAAACACCGGGGAGCTGTTTTTT. Encoded protein: CASSVVSRPNTGELFF.